Sequencing of this T cell receptor beta chain was carried out in a study of cytomegalovirus exposure and HLA in healthy donors. In the study overall: Prior work identified 120 million or so unique TCR beta sequences in around 170 million T cells.

This clone was counted between two and nine times. The PCR contained 60 Vbeta and 13 Jbeta primers. The data were produced by immunoSEQ multiplex PCR, yet TCRdb's version contains in-frame clones alone and is incomplete. The table includes 160,000 or so clones, 72% detected once. Trimming removed 2 bases at V and 2 bases at J, with 10 bases between. Germline loops: CDR1 LNHDA, CDR2 SQIVND (reference sequence). There are 14 residues in the CDR3. The clonotype comes from a human donor in good health. The genes are TRBV19 and TRBJ2-7, with D tentatively TRBD1 (6 bases). Sequencing used PBMCs. The CDR3 here is CASSISGAPYEQYF. In DNA form, the CDR3 reads TGTGCCAGTAGTATATCAGGGGCTCCCTACGAGCAGTACTTC.